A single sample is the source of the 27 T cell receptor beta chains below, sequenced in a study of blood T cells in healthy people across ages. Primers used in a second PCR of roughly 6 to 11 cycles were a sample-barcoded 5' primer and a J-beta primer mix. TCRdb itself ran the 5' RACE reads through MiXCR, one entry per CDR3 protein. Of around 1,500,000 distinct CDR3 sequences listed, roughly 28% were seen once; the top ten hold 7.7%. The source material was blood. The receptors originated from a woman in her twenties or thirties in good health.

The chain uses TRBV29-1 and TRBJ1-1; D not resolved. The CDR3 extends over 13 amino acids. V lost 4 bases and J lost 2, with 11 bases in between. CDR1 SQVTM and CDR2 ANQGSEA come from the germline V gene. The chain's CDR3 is CSVGMSFNTEAFF. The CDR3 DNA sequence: TGCAGCGTTGGTATGAGCTTCAACACTGAAGCTTTCTTT.

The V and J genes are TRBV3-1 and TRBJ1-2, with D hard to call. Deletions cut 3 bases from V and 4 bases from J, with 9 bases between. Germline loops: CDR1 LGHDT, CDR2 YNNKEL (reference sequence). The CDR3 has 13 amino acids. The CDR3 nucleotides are TGTGCCAGCAGCCACCCCCCTCGCTATGGCTACACCTTC. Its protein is CASSHPPRYGYTF.

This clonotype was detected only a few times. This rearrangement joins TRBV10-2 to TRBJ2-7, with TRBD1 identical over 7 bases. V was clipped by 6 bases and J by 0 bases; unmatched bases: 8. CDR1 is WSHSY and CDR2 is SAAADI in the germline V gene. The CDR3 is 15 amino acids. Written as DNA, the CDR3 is TGCGCCAGCAGGGTCGGACAGGCAAACTCCTACGAGCAGTACTTC. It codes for CASRVGQANSYEQYF.

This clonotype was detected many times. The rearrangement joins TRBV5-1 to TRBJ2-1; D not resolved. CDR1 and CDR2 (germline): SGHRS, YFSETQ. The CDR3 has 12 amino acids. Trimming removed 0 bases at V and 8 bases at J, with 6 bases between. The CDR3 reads CASSLASDEQFF. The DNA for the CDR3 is TGCGCCAGCAGCTTGGCCTCGGATGAGCAGTTCTTC.

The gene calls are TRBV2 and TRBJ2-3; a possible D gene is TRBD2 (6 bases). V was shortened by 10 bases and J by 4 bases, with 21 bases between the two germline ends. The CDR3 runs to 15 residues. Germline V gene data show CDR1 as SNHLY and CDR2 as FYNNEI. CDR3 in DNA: TGTGCCATAAATAACGGGGGAGAGGTGGCAGATACGCAGTATTTT. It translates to CAINNGGEVADTQYF.

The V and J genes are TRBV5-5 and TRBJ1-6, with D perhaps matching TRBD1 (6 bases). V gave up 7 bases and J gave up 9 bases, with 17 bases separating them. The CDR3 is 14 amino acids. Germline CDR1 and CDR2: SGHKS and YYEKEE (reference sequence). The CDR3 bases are TGTGCCAGCTATCCCGATGCAGGGGCTTCACCCCTCCACTTT. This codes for CASYPDAGASPLHF.

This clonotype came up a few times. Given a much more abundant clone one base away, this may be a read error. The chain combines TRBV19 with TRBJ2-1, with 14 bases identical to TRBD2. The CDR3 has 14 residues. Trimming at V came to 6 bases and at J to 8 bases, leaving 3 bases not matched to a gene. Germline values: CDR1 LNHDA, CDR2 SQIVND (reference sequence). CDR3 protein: CASRRGLAGDEQFF. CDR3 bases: TGTGCCAGTAGGAGGGGACTAGCGGGAGATGAGCAGTTCTTC.

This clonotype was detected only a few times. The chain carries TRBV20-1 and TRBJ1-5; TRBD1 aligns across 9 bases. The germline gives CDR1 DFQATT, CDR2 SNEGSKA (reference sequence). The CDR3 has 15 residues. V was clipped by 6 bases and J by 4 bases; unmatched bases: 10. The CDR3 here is CSAFSGTGYNQPQHF. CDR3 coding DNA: TGCAGTGCATTCTCCGGGACAGGGTATAATCAGCCCCAGCATTTT.

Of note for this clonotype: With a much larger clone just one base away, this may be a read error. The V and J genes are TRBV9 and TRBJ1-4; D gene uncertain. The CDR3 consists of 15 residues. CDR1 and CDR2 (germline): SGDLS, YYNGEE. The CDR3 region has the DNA TGTACCAGCAGCGCCACGGACGGCCGAATGGAAAAACTGTTTTTT. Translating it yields CTSSATDGRMEKLFF.

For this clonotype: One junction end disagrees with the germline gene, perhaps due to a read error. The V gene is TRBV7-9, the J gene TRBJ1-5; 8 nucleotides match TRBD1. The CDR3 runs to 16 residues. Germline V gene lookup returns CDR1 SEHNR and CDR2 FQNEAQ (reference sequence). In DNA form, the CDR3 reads TGTGCCATCAGCTTAGGTGGACAGGGAGGCAATCAGCCCCAGCATTTT. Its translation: CAISLGGQGGNQPQHF.

CDR3 sequence reads: CASGMRSNQPQHF. The CDR3 DNA follows: TGTGCCAGCGGTATGAGGAGCAATCAGCCCCAGCATTTT. This chain uses TRBV6-1 with TRBJ1-5; no clear D gene. The germline CDR1 and CDR2 sequences are MNHNS and SASEGT. Trimming stripped 8 bases from V and 1 base from J, with 9 bases between. The CDR3 extends over 13 amino acids.

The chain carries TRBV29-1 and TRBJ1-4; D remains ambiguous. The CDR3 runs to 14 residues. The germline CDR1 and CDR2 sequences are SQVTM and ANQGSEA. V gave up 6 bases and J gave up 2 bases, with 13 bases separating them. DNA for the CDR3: TGCAGCGTGGGTTCTATCGGGACTAATGAAAAACTGTTTTTT. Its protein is CSVGSIGTNEKLFF. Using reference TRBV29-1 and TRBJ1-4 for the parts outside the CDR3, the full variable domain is SAVISQKPSRDICQRGTSLTIQCQVDSQVTMMFWYRQQPGQSLTLIATANQGSEATYESGFVIDKFPISRPNLTFSTLTVSNMSPEDSSIYLCSVGSIGTNEKLFFGSGTQLSVL.

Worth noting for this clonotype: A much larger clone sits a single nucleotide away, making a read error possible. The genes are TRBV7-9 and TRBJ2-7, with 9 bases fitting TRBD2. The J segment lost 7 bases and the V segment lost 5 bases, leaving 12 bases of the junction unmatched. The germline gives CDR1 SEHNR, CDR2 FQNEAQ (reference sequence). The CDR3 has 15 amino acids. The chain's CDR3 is CASSPGAGGHNEQYF. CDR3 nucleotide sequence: TGTGCCAGCAGCCCCGGAGCGGGGGGCCACAATGAGCAGTACTTC.

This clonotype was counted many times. CDR3 nucleotide sequence: TGTGCCAGCTCGCCGACCCGGGGGACGGATTACAATGAGCAGTTCTTC. Translating it yields CASSPTRGTDYNEQFF. V usage is TRBV18 and J usage is TRBJ2-1; tentative D call: TRBD2 (6 bases). There are 16 residues in the CDR3. V was clipped by 6 bases and J by 4 bases, with 19 bases between them. CDR1 is KGHSH, CDR2 LQKENI, per germline.

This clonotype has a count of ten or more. DNA of the CDR3: TGTGCCAGCAGTCCCACCGGGGGGTATCAGCCCCAGCATTTT. Translating gives CASSPTGGYQPQHF. The V gene is TRBV28, the J gene TRBJ1-5, with a weak D call TRBD1 (5 bases). Germline CDR1 is MDHEN and CDR2 is SYDVKM. Trimming removed 5 bases from V and 5 bases from J, with 13 bases in between. This CDR3 region has 14 residues.

The CDR3 nucleotides read TGTGCCAGCAGTTTGAGACTAACTCAGCAGCCCCAGCATTTT. Protein: CASSLRLTQQPQHF. The chain is built from TRBV12-3 or TRBV12-4 and TRBJ1-5, with unresolved D. V gave up 3 bases and J gave up 7 bases, with 13 bases separating them. The CDR3 consists of 14 residues.

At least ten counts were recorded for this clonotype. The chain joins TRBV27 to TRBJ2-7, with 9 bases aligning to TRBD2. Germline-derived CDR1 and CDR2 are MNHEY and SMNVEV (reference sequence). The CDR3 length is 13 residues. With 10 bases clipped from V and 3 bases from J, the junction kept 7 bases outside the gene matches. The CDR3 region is CATVPRGGYEQYF. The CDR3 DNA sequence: TGTGCCACCGTACCGCGGGGGGGCTACGAGCAGTACTTC.

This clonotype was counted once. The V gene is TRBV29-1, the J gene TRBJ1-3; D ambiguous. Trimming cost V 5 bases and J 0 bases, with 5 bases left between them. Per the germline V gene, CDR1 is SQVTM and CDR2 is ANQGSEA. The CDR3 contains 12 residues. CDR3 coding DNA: TGCAGCGTTCAGGTCTCTGGAAACACCATATATTTT. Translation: CSVQVSGNTIYF.

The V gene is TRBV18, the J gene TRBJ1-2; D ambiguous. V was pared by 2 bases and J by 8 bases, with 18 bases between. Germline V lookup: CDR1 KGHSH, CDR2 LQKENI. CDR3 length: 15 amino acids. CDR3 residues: CASSPSIQPSEGYTF. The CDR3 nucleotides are TGTGCCAGCTCACCATCTATACAGCCCAGCGAAGGCTACACCTTC.

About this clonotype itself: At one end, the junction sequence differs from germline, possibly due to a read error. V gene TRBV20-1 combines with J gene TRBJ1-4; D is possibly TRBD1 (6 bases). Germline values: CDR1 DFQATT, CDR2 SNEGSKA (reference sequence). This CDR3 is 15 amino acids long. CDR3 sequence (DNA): TGCAGTGCTAGAGGGGGGGGGCTTGCTAATGAGAAACTGTTTTTT. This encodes CSARGGGLANEKLFF.

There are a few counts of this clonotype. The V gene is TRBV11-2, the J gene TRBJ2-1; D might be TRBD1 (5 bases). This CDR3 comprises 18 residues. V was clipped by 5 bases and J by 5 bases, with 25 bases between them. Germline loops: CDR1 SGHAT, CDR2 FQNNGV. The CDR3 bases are TGTGCCAGCAGCCCCAGCCCCATAGCCCCACAGGCGGACAATGAGCAGTTCTTC. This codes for CASSPSPIAPQADNEQFF.

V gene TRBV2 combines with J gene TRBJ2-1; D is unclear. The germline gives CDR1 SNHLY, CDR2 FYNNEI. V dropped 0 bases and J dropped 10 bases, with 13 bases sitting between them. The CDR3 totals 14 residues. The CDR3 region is CASSEALRPKEQFF. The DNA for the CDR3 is TGTGCCAGCAGTGAAGCGCTTCGGCCTAAAGAGCAGTTCTTC.

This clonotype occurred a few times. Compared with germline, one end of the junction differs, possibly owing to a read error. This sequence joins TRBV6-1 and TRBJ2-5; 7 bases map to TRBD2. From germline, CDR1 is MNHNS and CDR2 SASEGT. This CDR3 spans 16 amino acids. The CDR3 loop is CASNLPGLAAQGTQYF. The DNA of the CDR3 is TGTGCCAGCAACCTCCCTGGGCTAGCGGCACAAGGGACCCAGTACTTC.

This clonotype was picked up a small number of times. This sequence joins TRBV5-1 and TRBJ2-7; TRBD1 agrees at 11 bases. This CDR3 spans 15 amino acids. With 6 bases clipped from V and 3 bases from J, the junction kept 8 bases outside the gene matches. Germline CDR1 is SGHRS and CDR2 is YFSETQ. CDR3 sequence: CASTPGQGVNYEQYF. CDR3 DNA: TGCGCCAGCACCCCGGGACAGGGGGTTAACTACGAGCAGTACTTC.

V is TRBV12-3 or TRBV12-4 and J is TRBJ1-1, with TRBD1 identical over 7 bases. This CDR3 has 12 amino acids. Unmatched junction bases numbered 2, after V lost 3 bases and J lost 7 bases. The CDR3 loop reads CASSFGDSEAFF. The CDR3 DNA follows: TGTGCCAGCAGTTTTGGGGACAGTGAAGCTTTCTTT.

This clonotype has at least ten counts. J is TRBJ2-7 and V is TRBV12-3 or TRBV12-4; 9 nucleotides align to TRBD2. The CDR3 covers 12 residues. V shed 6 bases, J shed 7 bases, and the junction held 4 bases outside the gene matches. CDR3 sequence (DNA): TGTGCCAGCAGATGGACTAGCGATGAGCAGTACTTC. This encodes CASRWTSDEQYF.

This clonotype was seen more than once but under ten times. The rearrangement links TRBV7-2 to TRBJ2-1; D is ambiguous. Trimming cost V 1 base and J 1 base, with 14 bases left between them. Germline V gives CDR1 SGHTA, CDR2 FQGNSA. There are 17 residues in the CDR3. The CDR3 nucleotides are TGTGCCAGCAGCTTAGAGGCCTCCCTTTGGTCCTACAATGAGCAGTTCTTC. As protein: CASSLEASLWSYNEQFF.